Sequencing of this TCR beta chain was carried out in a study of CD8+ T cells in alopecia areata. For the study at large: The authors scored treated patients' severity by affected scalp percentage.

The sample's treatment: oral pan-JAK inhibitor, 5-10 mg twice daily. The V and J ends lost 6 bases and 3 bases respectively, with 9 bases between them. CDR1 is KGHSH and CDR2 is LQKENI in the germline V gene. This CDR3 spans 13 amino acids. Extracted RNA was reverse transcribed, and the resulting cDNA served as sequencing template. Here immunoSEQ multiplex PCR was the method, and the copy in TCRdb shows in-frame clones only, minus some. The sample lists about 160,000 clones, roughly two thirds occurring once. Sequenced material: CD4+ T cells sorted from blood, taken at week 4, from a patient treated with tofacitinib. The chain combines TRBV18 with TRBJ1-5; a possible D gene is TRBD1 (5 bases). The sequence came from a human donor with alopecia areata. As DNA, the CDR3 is TGTGCCAGCTCGTCGGACATCAATCAGCCCCAGCATTTT. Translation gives CASSSDINQPQHF.